Following are 5 T cell receptor beta chains from one sample sequenced in a study of OX40 agonist ivuxolimab in advanced cancers. The protocol was immunoSEQ multiplex PCR, while the TCRdb copy is restricted to in-frame clones and leaves out a portion. Of about 48,000 clones listed, roughly 89% were seen once; the top ten hold 25% to 40%. Specimen: CD4+ or CD8+ T cells sorted from blood, collected in a trial of the OX40 agonist ivuxolimab. All receptors derive from an adult with an advanced solid tumor such as melanoma, head and neck, liver or kidney cancer.

This clone was counted between two and nine times. Germline and junction disagree at one end, which may indicate a read error. The chain employs TRBV2 and TRBJ1-5; D possibly corresponds to TRBD1 (6 bases). The germline gives CDR1 SNHLY, CDR2 FYNNEI. The length of the CDR3 is 11 residues. The CDR3 DNA reads TGTGCCAGCACTGACGACAGGCGTTTTCGGTTT. Translation gives CASTDDRRFRF.

This clone was recorded a few times. This chain uses TRBV7-9 with TRBJ1-2; no clear D. Germline V gives CDR1 SEHNR, CDR2 FQNEAQ (reference sequence). V lost 5 bases and J lost 1, with 8 bases in between. The CDR3 is 13 residues long. CDR3 in DNA: TGTGCCAGCAGCCTGGGTTTTAACTATGGCTACACCTTC. It is translated as CASSLGFNYGYTF.

CDR3 sequence: CASSFRSRNEKLFF. The CDR3 DNA reads as TGTGCCAGCAGTTTTCGGAGCCGTAATGAAAAACTGTTTTTT. The chain uses TRBV28 and TRBJ1-4, with D unclear. This CDR3 region has 14 residues. Germline V gives CDR1 MDHEN, CDR2 SYDVKM. Trimming stripped 3 bases from V and 4 bases from J, with 9 bases between.

This clone was seen once. This chain joins TRBV2 and TRBJ2-7; 9 bases align to TRBD1. The CDR3 consists of 15 residues. Germline CDR1 SNHLY, CDR2 FYNNEI. V shed 6 bases and J 3 bases; nucleotides not matched to a gene: 9. CDR3 sequence reads: CASRAGQGKGYEQYF. The CDR3 nucleotides read TGTGCCAGCAGGGCTGGACAGGGGAAGGGCTACGAGCAGTACTTC. Looking up the rest from reference TRBV2 and TRBJ2-7 gives the full variable domain: EPEVTQTPSHQVTQMGQEVILRCVPISNHLYFYWYRQILGQKVEFLVSFYNNEISEKSEIFDDQFSVERPDGSNFTLKIRSTKLEDSAMYFCASRAGQGKGYEQYFGPGTRLTVT.

The genes are TRBV7-6 and TRBJ1-4, with 7 bases that match TRBD1. Germline assignment: CDR1 SGHVS and CDR2 FNYEAQ. This CDR3 is 16 amino acids long. Losses at the gene ends were 4 bases for V and 3 bases for J; bases not matched to a gene: 8. This CDR3 reads CASSSRQGAANEKLFF. In nucleotides, the CDR3 is TGTGCCAGCAGCTCGAGACAGGGAGCGGCTAATGAAAAACTGTTTTTT.